The 17 T cell receptor beta chains below all came from one sample that was sequenced in a study of beta chain features in type 1 diabetes. Study-level results: Significant though moderate, a shortening of TCRB CDR3s appeared in all four CD4+ subsets of Type 1 diabetes patients.

No antigen has been identified for these receptors. Since all of the isolated RNA was reverse transcribed, expressed TCRB transcripts were what got sequenced. The protocol was immunoSEQ multiplex PCR, while the TCRdb copy is restricted to in-frame clones and leaves out a portion. The table lists around 650,000 clones, roughly an eighth of them singletons. Sequencing was performed on naive CD4+ T cells from blood. The receptors stem from a man younger than 40 with type 1 diabetes.

This clone was found a few times. Other DNA sequences in the same sample also yield this CDR3. The J gene is TRBJ2-3, the V gene TRBV7-9; 7 nucleotides agree with TRBD2. Losses at the gene ends were 5 bases for V and 1 base for J; bases not matched to a gene: 3. The CDR3 sequence is 14 residues long. Germline V gives CDR1 SEHNR, CDR2 FQNEAQ (reference sequence). The CDR3 here is CASSPGLGTDTQYF. For the CDR3, the DNA is TGTGCCAGCAGCCCCGGACTAGGCACAGATACGCAGTATTTT.

The chain carries TRBV9 and TRBJ1-5; 8 nucleotides align to TRBD1. The CDR3 sequence is 16 residues long. Germline-derived CDR1 and CDR2 are SGDLS and YYNGEE. The trim removed 4 bases at V and 3 bases at J, leaving 9 bases unmatched. The CDR3 loop is CASSLGQGDYNQPQHF. The CDR3, as DNA: TGTGCCAGCAGCTTAGGACAGGGAGATTACAATCAGCCCCAGCATTTT. The full variable domain, completed using reference TRBV9 and TRBJ1-5, is DSGVTQTPKHLITATGQRVTLRCSPRSGDLSVYWYQQSLDQGLQFLIQYYNGEERAKGNILERFSAQQFPDLHSELNLSSLELGDSALYFCASSLGQGDYNQPQHFGDGTRLSIL.

This clone was seen a few times. The gene calls are TRBV5-4 and TRBJ2-7; TRBD1 matches at 8 bases. This CDR3 comprises 15 residues. Germline trimming cut 3 bases from V and 11 bases from J; bases unmatched to any gene: 16. Germline-derived CDR1 and CDR2 are SGHNT and YYREEE (reference sequence). The chain's CDR3 is CASSSKIRDRLQEYF. The CDR3 region has the DNA TGTGCCAGCAGCTCAAAAATAAGGGACAGGCTCCAGGAGTACTTC.

This clone was counted between two and nine times. CDR3 nucleotide sequence: TGCGCCAGCAGCTTGAGCAACTCTGGGGCCAACGTCCTGACTTTC. Protein sequence: CASSLSNSGANVLTF. The V call is TRBV5-1, the J call TRBJ2-6; D not certain. The V end lost 1 base, the J end lost 0 bases, and 5 bases lay between the germline ends. The CDR3 sequence is 15 residues long. Germline lookup yields CDR1 SGHRS and CDR2 YFSETQ.

The rearrangement uses TRBV11-2 and TRBJ2-3; the D gene is possibly TRBD2 (5 bases). Germline V gene lookup returns CDR1 SGHAT and CDR2 FQNNGV. V lost 3 bases and J lost 7, with 11 bases in between. The CDR3 has 13 residues. The CDR3 region has the DNA TGTGCCAGCAGCTTGGCGGGTGGAAATACGCAGTATTTT. Its translation is CASSLAGGNTQYF.

As to this clone: Other DNA sequences within the sample encode an identical CDR3. The V gene is TRBV5-1, the J gene TRBJ2-5, with TRBD1 matching 8 bases. Germline lookup yields CDR1 SGHRS and CDR2 YFSETQ. V gave up 3 bases and J gave up 5 bases; unmatched junction bases: 6. This CDR3 has 14 amino acids. Here the CDR3 DNA reads TGCGCCAGCAGCTCCGGACAGGGAATGGAGACCCAGTACTTC. Translated, it gives CASSSGQGMETQYF.

The rearrangement uses TRBV5-1 and TRBJ2-5; possible D gene TRBD1, 6 bases. Germline CDR1 and CDR2: SGHRS and YFSETQ. CDR3 size: 15 residues. V lost 2 bases to trimming and J lost 0 bases, with 11 bases between them. CDR3 residues: CASSLRTVYQETQYF. CDR3 in DNA: TGCGCCAGCAGCTTACGGACAGTATACCAAGAGACCCAGTACTTC. Full variable domain (missing parts from reference TRBV5-1 and TRBJ2-5): KAGVTQTPRYLIKTRGQQVTLSCSPISGHRSVSWYQQTPGQGLQFLFEYFSETQRNKGNFPGRFSGRQFSNSRSEMNVSTLELGDSALYLCASSLRTVYQETQYFGPGTRLLVL.

This clone was detected only a few times. The rearrangement uses TRBV11-2 and TRBJ1-1; no firm D call. The germline gives CDR1 SGHAT, CDR2 FQNNGV. The CDR3 contains 12 residues. V was clipped by 6 bases and J by 3 bases, with 8 bases between them. CDR3 coding DNA: TGTGCCAGCAGTTTTACGGACACTGAAGCTTTCTTT. Its protein is CASSFTDTEAFF.

This chain links TRBV19 with TRBJ2-4, with TRBD2 as a possible D gene (7 bases). The CDR3 spans 19 residues. V was clipped by 5 bases and J by 0 bases, with 23 bases between them. Germline values: CDR1 LNHDA, CDR2 SQIVND (reference sequence). Here the CDR3 DNA reads TGTGCCAGTAGTCTTCGCGGGGGCCCGCGTGGGGTAGCCAAAAACATTCAGTACTTC. Residues: CASSLRGGPRGVAKNIQYF. The whole variable domain, remainder taken from reference TRBV19 and TRBJ2-4, is DGGITQSPKYLFRKEGQNVTLSCEQNLNHDAMYWYRQDPGQGLRLIYYSQIVNDFQKGDIAEGYSVSREKKESFPLTVTSAQKNPTAFYLCASSLRGGPRGVAKNIQYFGAGTRLSVL.

This clone was observed a few times. The genes are TRBV9 and TRBJ2-3; tentative D call: TRBD1 (7 bases). The CDR3 consists of 18 residues. Trimming pared 0 bases from V and 2 bases from J, leaving 19 bases between. Germline V gene sequence: CDR1 SGDLS, CDR2 YYNGEE. Written as DNA, the CDR3 is TGTGCCAGCAGCGTAGCGGGCACAGGGGAGGCCCACACAGATACGCAGTATTTT. Protein product: CASSVAGTGEAHTDTQYF.

The genes are TRBV6-5 and TRBJ1-5; tentatively, D is TRBD1 (5 bases). Germline V gives CDR1 MNHEY, CDR2 SVGAGI. The CDR3 extends over 13 amino acids. V shed 4 bases and J shed 4 bases, with 8 bases lying between them. The CDR3 spells CASSLTANQPQHF. CDR3 in DNA: TGTGCCAGCAGTTTGACAGCGAATCAGCCCCAGCATTTT.

J is TRBJ1-2 and V is TRBV2; 9 bases are a match to TRBD1. The J segment lost 8 bases and the V segment lost 7 bases, leaving 5 bases of the junction unmatched. Germline CDR1 is SNHLY and CDR2 is FYNNEI. CDR3 length equals 12 residues. In nucleotides, the CDR3 is TGTGCCAGCAATCGGGACAGGGTGGGCTACACCTTC. It encodes CASNRDRVGYTF.

CDR3 in amino acids: CASSYVTGILTDTQYF. The CDR3 DNA reads as TGTGCCAGCAGTTACGTAACAGGGATACTCACAGATACGCAGTATTTT. The chain couples TRBV6-6 to TRBJ2-3, with D possibly matching TRBD1 (6 bases). The germline V gene has CDR1 MNHNY and CDR2 SVGAGI (reference sequence). The CDR3 totals 16 residues. With 2 bases removed from V and 2 bases from J, the gap between germline ends came to 14 bases.

The V and J genes are TRBV18 and TRBJ2-1; no clear D. Deletions cut 3 bases from V and 2 bases from J, with 17 bases between. The germline V gene has CDR1 KGHSH and CDR2 LQKENI. The CDR3 consists of 17 residues. The CDR3: CASSPPTLMGTYNEQFF. The CDR3 DNA follows: TGTGCCAGCTCACCTCCGACACTAATGGGCACCTACAATGAGCAGTTCTTC.

The gene calls are TRBV5-6 and TRBJ2-2; 7 bases agree with TRBD2. This CDR3 spans 16 amino acids. The V and J ends lost 5 bases and 4 bases, in that order; junction bases with no gene match: 11. Germline assignment: CDR1 SGHDT and CDR2 YYEEEE. The CDR3 DNA is TGTGCCAGCAGATTAGGAGGAGCGGGGATCACCGGGGAGCTGTTTTTT. It encodes CASRLGGAGITGELFF. Full variable domain (remainder filled in from reference TRBV5-6 and TRBJ2-2): DAGVTQSPTHLIKTRGQQVTLRCSPKSGHDTVSWYQQALGQGPQFIFQYYEEEERQRGNFPDRFSGHQFPNYSSELNVNALLLGDSALYLCASRLGGAGITGELFFGEGSRLTVL.

In nucleotides, the CDR3 is TGTGCCAGCAGCTTAGATTCATACCTGGGATCCACCTATGGCTACACCTTC. It codes for CASSLDSYLGSTYGYTF. The J gene is TRBJ1-2, the V gene TRBV11-2; D not certain. The CDR3 has 17 residues. Germline CDR1 reads SGHAT; CDR2 reads FQNNGV. V was cut by 0 bases and J by 4 bases, with 18 bases left in between.

This clone was found a few times. The J gene is TRBJ2-7, the V gene TRBV11-2; the D gene is possibly TRBD1 (5 bases). V was pared by 4 bases and J by 6 bases, with 16 bases between. Looked up from germline, CDR1 is SGHAT and CDR2 is FQNNGV. This CDR3 has 14 residues. CDR3 region: CASSSLTGRGEQYF. The DNA for the CDR3 is TGTGCCAGCAGCTCCTTAACAGGAAGAGGCGAGCAGTACTTC.